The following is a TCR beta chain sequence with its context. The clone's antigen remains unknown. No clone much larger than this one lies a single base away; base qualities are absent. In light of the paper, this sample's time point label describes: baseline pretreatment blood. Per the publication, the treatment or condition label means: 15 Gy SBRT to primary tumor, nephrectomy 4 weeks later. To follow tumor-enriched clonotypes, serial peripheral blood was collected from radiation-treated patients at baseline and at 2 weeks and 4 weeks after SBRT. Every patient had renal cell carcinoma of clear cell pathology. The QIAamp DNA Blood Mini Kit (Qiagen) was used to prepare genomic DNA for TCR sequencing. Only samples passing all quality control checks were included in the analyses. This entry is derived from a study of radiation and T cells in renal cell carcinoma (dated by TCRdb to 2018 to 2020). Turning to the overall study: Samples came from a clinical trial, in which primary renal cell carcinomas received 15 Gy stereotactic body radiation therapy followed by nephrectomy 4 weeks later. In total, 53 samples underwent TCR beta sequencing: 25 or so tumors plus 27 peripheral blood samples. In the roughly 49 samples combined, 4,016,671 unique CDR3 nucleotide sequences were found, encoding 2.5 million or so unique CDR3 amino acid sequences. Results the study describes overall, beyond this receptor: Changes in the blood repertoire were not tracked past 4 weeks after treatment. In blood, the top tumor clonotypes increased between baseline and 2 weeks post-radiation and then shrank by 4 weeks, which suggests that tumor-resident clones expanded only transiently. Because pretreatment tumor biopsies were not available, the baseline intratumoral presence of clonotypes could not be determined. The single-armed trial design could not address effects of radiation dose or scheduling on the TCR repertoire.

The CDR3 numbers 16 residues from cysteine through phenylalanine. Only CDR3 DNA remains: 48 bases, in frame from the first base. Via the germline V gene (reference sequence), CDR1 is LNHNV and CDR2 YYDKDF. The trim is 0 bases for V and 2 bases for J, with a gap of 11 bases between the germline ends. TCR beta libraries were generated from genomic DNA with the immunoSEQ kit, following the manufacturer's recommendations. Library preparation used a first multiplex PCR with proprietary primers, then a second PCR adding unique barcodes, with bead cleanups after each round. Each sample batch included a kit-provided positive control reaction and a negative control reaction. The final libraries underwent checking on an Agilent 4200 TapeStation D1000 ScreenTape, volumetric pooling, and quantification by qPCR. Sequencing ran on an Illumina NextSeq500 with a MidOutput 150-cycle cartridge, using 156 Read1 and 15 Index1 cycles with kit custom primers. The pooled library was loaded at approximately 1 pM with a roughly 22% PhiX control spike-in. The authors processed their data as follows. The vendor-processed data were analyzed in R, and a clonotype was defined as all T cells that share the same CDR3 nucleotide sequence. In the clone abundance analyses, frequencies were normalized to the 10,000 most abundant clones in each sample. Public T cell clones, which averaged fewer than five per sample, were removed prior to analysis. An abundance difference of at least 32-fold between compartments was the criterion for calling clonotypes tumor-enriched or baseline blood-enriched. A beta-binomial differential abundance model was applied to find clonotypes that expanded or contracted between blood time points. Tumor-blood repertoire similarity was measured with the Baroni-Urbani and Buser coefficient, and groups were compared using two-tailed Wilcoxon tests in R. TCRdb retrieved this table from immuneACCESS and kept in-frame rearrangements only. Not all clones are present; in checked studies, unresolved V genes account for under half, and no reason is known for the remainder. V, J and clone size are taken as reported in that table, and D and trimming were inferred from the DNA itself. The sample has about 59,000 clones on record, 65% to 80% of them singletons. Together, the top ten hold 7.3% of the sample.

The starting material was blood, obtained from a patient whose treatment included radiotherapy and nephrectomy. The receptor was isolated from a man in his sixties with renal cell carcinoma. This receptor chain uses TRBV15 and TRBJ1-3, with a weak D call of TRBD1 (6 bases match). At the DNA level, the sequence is TGTGCCACCAGCAGAGAAGGGGGGGTAACTGGAAACACCATATATTTT. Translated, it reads CATSREGGVTGNTIYF.